This passage covers 13 T cell receptor beta chains from one sample sequenced in a study of CD8+ T cells in alopecia areata. RNA was extracted and reverse transcribed into cDNA as the sequencing template. Assay: immunoSEQ multiplex PCR; the TCRdb copy retains only in-frame clones and omits some. The sample yields some 130,000 clones, about 50% seen once. Treatment: oral pan-JAK inhibitor, 5-10 mg twice daily. The specimen comprised CD4+ T cells sorted from blood, sampled at week 4, from a patient treated with tofacitinib. Receptors originate from a human donor with alopecia areata.

The chain couples TRBV2 to TRBJ1-4, with D hard to call. Trimming cost V 6 bases and J 8 bases, with 16 bases left between them. Germline V gene data show CDR1 as SNHLY and CDR2 as FYNNEI. The CDR3 is made up of 14 amino acids. CDR3 residues: CASSRAGVGEKLFF. CDR3 bases: TGTGCCAGCAGCCGGGCTGGGGTTGGCGAAAAACTGTTTTTT.

This sequence joins TRBV25-1 and TRBJ1-1; D might be TRBD1 (5 bases). The CDR3 spans 13 residues. V lost 6 bases and J 6 bases, leaving 14 bases between the germline ends. Per germline, CDR1 MGHDK and CDR2 SYGVNS. CDR3 DNA: TGTGCCAGCAGCGAGTGGGGGGAGGCTGAAGCTTTCTTT. Protein product: CASSEWGEAEAFF.

The CDR3 region is CASSQERTSGLYEQFF. CDR3 DNA sequence: TGCGCCAGCAGCCAAGAACGGACTAGCGGGCTCTATGAGCAGTTCTTC. The chain uses TRBV4-1 and TRBJ2-1; 11 nucleotides match TRBD2. Germline trimming cut 0 bases from V and 8 bases from J; bases unmatched to any gene: 6. Germline values: CDR1 MGHRA, CDR2 YSYEKL. CDR3 length: 16 amino acids.

This sequence joins TRBV19 and TRBJ1-5, with 7 bases matching TRBD1. This CDR3 spans 15 amino acids. From germline, CDR1 is LNHDA and CDR2 SQIVND (reference sequence). V shed 8 bases and J 5 bases; nucleotides not matched to a gene: 12. The CDR3 reads CASGSTGIRHQPQHF. The CDR3 region has the DNA TGTGCCAGTGGCTCGACAGGGATTAGACATCAGCCCCAGCATTTT.

CDR3 amino acids: CASRKGDSYEQYF. The CDR3 DNA reads as TGTGCCAGCAGGAAGGGGGACTCCTACGAGCAGTACTTC. The chain links TRBV6-1 to TRBJ2-7, with D possibly TRBD1 on 6 matching bases. This CDR3 has 13 amino acids. The V gene lost 6 bases and the J gene lost 0 bases, with 9 bases spanning the gap. Germline CDR1 and CDR2: MNHNS and SASEGT.

The rearrangement links TRBV29-1 to TRBJ2-1; D is unresolved. The germline CDR1 and CDR2 sequences are SQVTM and ANQGSEA. V was trimmed by 5 bases and J by 5 bases, leaving 16 bases between them. The CDR3 loop spans 14 amino acids. The CDR3 reads CSVIWSWPNNEQFF. CDR3 DNA sequence: TGCAGCGTTATATGGAGTTGGCCGAACAATGAGCAGTTCTTC.

The chain links TRBV5-1 to TRBJ2-1; no definite D call. Germline V gene sequence: CDR1 SGHRS, CDR2 YFSETQ. The V end lost 4 bases, the J end lost 10 bases, and 12 bases lay between the germline ends. This CDR3 contains 12 residues. The chain's CDR3 is CASSVDLGEQFF. The CDR3 coding sequence is TGCGCCAGCAGCGTAGACTTGGGAGAGCAGTTCTTC.

The rearrangement links TRBV4-1 to TRBJ1-5; no definite D call. Germline V lookup: CDR1 MGHRA, CDR2 YSYEKL. This CDR3 has 15 residues. V was cut by 0 bases and J by 3 bases, with 9 bases left in between. CDR3 in amino acids: CASSQDGQNNQPQHF. As DNA, the CDR3 is TGCGCCAGCAGCCAAGATGGCCAGAACAATCAGCCCCAGCATTTT.

The J gene is TRBJ1-5, the V gene TRBV27; 10 bases are shared with TRBD1. Germline assignment: CDR1 MNHEY and CDR2 SMNVEV (reference sequence). V shed 5 bases, J shed 1 base, and the junction held 5 bases outside the gene matches. This CDR3 has 16 amino acids. CDR3 residues: CASSPGTGASNQPQHF. CDR3 DNA: TGTGCCAGCAGTCCCGGGACAGGGGCCAGCAATCAGCCCCAGCATTTT.

This clone showed up just a few times. This chain uses TRBV18 with TRBJ2-5; D perhaps matches TRBD1 (5 bases). Germline CDR1 KGHSH, CDR2 LQKENI. The CDR3 length is 14 residues. Trimming removed 6 bases from V and 2 bases from J, with 13 bases in between. CDR3 sequence (DNA): TGTGCCAGCTCCCGCCAGGGTTCTCAAGAGACCCAGTACTTC. Its protein product is CASSRQGSQETQYF.

The sample holds a few counts of this clone. The CDR3 region has the DNA TGCGCCAGCGGACTAGCGGGGGTTGGGGGTACGCAGTATTTT. It specifies CASGLAGVGGTQYF. This sequence joins TRBV10-1 and TRBJ2-3; 13 nucleotides line up with TRBD2. The V and J ends lost 8 bases and 8 bases, in that order; junction bases with no gene match: 7. CDR1 is WNHNN and CDR2 is SYGVQD in the germline V gene (reference sequence). The CDR3 is 14 residues long.

The chain couples TRBV30 to TRBJ1-2, with a tentative D call TRBD1 (5 bases). This CDR3 is 12 amino acids long. V shed 2 bases and J shed 7 bases, with 11 bases lying between them. Germline-derived CDR1 and CDR2 are GTSNPN and SVGIG (reference sequence). The CDR3 here is CAWSLQGLGYTF. DNA of the CDR3: TGTGCCTGGAGTCTCCAGGGACTTGGCTACACCTTC.

J is TRBJ1-3 and V is TRBV5-1, with D tentatively TRBD1 (6 bases). This CDR3 has 14 amino acids. Germline values: CDR1 SGHRS, CDR2 YFSETQ. Trimming took 3 bases from V and 4 from J, leaving 11 bases between them. As DNA, the CDR3 is TGCGCCAGCAGCTCGGACAGCGAAGGAAACACCATATATTTT. Amino acid sequence: CASSSDSEGNTIYF.